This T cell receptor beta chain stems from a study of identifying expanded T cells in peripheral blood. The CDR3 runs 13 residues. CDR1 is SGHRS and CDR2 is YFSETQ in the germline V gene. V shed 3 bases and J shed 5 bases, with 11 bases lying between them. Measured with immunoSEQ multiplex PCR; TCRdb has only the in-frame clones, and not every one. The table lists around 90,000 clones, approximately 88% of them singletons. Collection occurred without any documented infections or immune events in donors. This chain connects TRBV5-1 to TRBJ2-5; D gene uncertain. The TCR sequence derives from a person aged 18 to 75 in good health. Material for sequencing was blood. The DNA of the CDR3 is TGCGCCAGCAGCTCACTGCAAGGGGAGACCCAGTACTTC. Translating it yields CASSSLQGETQYF.